The clone carrying this T cell receptor (beta chain) has a count of ten or more. Its antigen is not known. The data originate from a study of regulatory T cells in long-lasting Graves disease. As for the study in general: The antithyroid drugs taken by newly diagnosed Graves' patients had been used for under 3 months. General observations from the study: Among persistent patients, a larger number of public clonotypes were shared (about 3,000) than among newly diagnosed patients (around 980). Among samples with persistent disease, TRBV28, TRBJ1-2 and TRBJ2-5 were favored.

Germline values: CDR1 MDHEN, CDR2 SYDVKM. The V and J ends lost 6 bases and 2 bases, in that order; junction bases with no gene match: 14. This CDR3 has 18 amino acids. To make TCR beta libraries, researchers used iRepertoire HTBI primers and Arm-PCR of CDR3 regions. From the multiplex PCR reads, TCRdb called clonotypes with MiXCR, one entry per CDR3 protein. The table records a few hundred thousand distinct CDR3 sequences, around 18% of them present only once. Described time point: newly diagnosed GD, antithyroid drugs for less than 3 months. With RNA extracted from PBMCs as input, the TCR library was made.

The TCR originated in a female donor with Graves disease. The starting material was peripheral blood mononuclear cells (PBMCs), obtained at new diagnosis, from a patient treated with antithyroid drugs. The genes are TRBV28 and TRBJ1-4; 8 nucleotides line up with TRBD1. In nucleotides, the CDR3 is TGTGCCAGCAGCCCCAATCAGGGGGCGAAGGGTACTAATGAAAAACTGTTTTTT. Protein sequence: CASSPNQGAKGTNEKLFF. Using reference TRBV28 and TRBJ1-4 for the parts outside the CDR3, the full variable domain is DVKVTQSSRYLVKRTGEKVFLECVQDMDHENMFWYRQDPGLGLRLIYFSYDVKMKEKGDIPEGYSVSREKKERFSLILESASTNQTSMYLCASSPNQGAKGTNEKLFFGSGTQLSVL.